Reported below is one TCR beta chain. What it binds is not known. The CDR3 totals 20 residues. The V gene end was trimmed by 1 base and the J gene end by 4 bases; junction bases not matched to a gene: 15. From germline, CDR1 is LGHNA and CDR2 YNFKEQ. The sorted conventional CD4+ T cells were CD25-low and CD127-high, with genomic DNA sequenced. The data were produced by immunoSEQ multiplex PCR, yet TCRdb's version contains in-frame clones alone and is incomplete. The sample carries tens of thousands of clones, approximately 90% recorded once. This entry is derived from a study of regulatory and conventional T cells in RAG deficiency. Notes on the study in general: Compared with controls, unique Treg TCR beta sequences dropped around 92-fold in Omenn syndrome and CID/AS.

This same sample was also taken into another study, of regulatory T cells. That publication notes: The PCR used 52 TRBV and 13 TRBJ primers. Regulatory T cells showed the strongest V-J pair restriction and V/J gene skewing among patient repertoires.

The TCR sequence derives from a human donor in good health. V gene TRBV4-2 combines with J gene TRBJ2-2; 10 bases align to TRBD2. The specimen was CD4+ effector T cells sorted from blood. The CDR3 coding sequence is TGTGCCAGCAGCCAAGTCGGCCTAGCGGGAGTGGCAGTAGTCACCGGGGAGCTGTTTTTT. The encoded protein is CASSQVGLAGVAVVTGELFF.